This entry is about one T cell receptor beta chain. What it recognizes is unknown. Having been cultured for less than 13 days, the cells underwent CD4+ T cell isolation. Two-dose BNT162b2 or mRNA-1273 vaccination was given to participants. This sample stems from a study of vaccination effects on CD4 cells after COVID-19. TCRdb's copy holds only in-frame clones and misses some; the assay was immunoSEQ multiplex PCR. The top ten clones hold 9% to 10% of a sample with more than 35,000 clones, around 70% of them seen once. V dropped 2 bases and J dropped 9 bases, with 14 bases sitting between them. The CDR3 has 13 amino acids. Germline CDR1 is MNHNY and CDR2 is SVGAGI (reference sequence).

Here the sequenced sample was CD4+ T cells from PBMCs cultured without peptide, taken after COVID-19 vaccination. The chain has TRBV6-6 and TRBJ2-7; maybe TRBD1 (6 bases). This TCR was sampled from a human donor who received a COVID-19 vaccine. CDR3 DNA sequence: TGTGCCAGCAGTTACGACCCCCAGGGGTGGCAGTACTTC. It codes for CASSYDPQGWQYF.